This paragraph reports one T cell receptor beta chain. The sample is drawn from a study of control samples from healthy donors and cancer patients. Per germline, CDR1 MNHEY and CDR2 SVGAGI. The CDR3 covers 13 residues. Trimming stripped 8 bases from V and 4 bases from J, with 12 bases between. Method: immunoSEQ multiplex PCR; TCRdb's copy keeps in-frame clones and lacks some. The table has some 120,000 clones, over 85% seen once; the top ten hold 2.6%. The clonotype originates from a man aged 25-40 years in good health. Sample: blood. The V and J genes are TRBV6-5 and TRBJ1-5; D is possibly TRBD1 (5 bases). The CDR3 DNA reads TGTGCCAGCGGCTCCCGGGGGAATCAGCCCCAGCATTTT. Its protein is CASGSRGNQPQHF.